This T cell receptor beta chain comes out of a study of T cell responses to AZD1222 COVID-19 vaccine. General observations from the study: Spike-specific TCR breadth and depth grew following two AZD1222 doses. Clonal diversity was possibly underestimated; the donors were predominantly white British and more often female.

Using immunoSEQ multiplex PCR, the repertoire was profiled, and TCRdb retains in-frame clones only, with some absent. The repertoire has some 130,000 clones, about 87% of them found once; the top ten carry roughly 8.4%. Germline V gene sequence: CDR1 MNHEY, CDR2 SVGAGI. V was clipped by 5 bases and J by 0 bases, with 11 bases between them. This CDR3 comprises 15 residues. This clone was seen a single time. The antigen remains undetermined. This sequence was found in an adult in good health. The chain recombines TRBV6-5 with TRBJ2-1; possible D gene TRBD2, 6 bases. Sequencing used peripheral blood, obtained on day 0 of AZD1222 vaccination. The CDR3 loop is CASSPRTTSYNEQFF. In nucleotides, the CDR3 is TGTGCCAGCAGTCCCCGGACTACCTCCTACAATGAGCAGTTCTTC.